The rows below give T cell receptor beta chains drawn from one sample of a study of blood T cell repertoires in COVID-19. TCRdb keeps only in-frame clones here, not all; method: immunoSEQ multiplex PCR. The sample contains hundreds of thousands of clones, 85% to 90% of which appear only once. The sequenced sample was peripheral blood. These receptors were taken from a man older than 75 with acute or convalescent COVID-19. Each CDR3 is given with its conserved first and last residue. A D gene is named only where the DNA matches it firmly. A clone size is listed for some rows: how often the clone was seen (once, few, many), or a class if it is expanded.

cdr3_aa	cdr3_nt	clone_size	j_call	d_call	v_call
CASSYSQARGYTF	TGTGCCAGCAGTTACTCACAGGCTCGTGGCTACACCTTC	NA	TRBJ1-2	NA	TRBV6-5
CASSLQSGTGSGGYTF	TGTGCCAGCAGCTTACAGTCCGGGACAGGCTCCGGAGGCTACACCTTC	NA	TRBJ1-2	TRBD1	TRBV7-2
CASSQEQGRYEQYF	TGCGCCAGCAGCCAAGAACAGGGTAGGTACGAGCAGTACTTC	NA	TRBJ2-7	NA	TRBV4-3
CASSFGGTEAFF	TGCGCCAGCAGCTTCGGGGGTACTGAAGCTTTCTTT	NA	TRBJ1-1	NA	TRBV4-1
CASSYSSGLAKNIQYF	TGTGCCAGCAGTTACAGTAGCGGACTAGCCAAAAACATTCAGTACTTC	NA	TRBJ2-4	NA	TRBV6-5
CATKTGGDYGYTF	TGTGCCACCAAGACAGGGGGCGACTATGGCTACACCTTC	few	TRBJ1-2	TRBD1	TRBV27
CASNIGTRGGVSYNSPLHF	TGTGCCAGCAACATAGGGACACGGGGGGGTGTCAGCTATAATTCACCCCTCCACTTT	NA	TRBJ1-6	NA	TRBV27
CASSQVSSGLAGGVSYNEQFF	TGTGCCAGCAGCCAAGTTTCTTCTGGACTAGCGGGAGGAGTTTCCTACAATGAGCAGTTCTTC	NA	TRBJ2-1	TRBD2	TRBV3-1/TRBV3-2
CATSRELKKLGDQPQHF	TGTGCCACCAGCAGAGAGCTTAAGAAGTTAGGAGATCAGCCCCAGCATTTT	NA	TRBJ1-5	NA	TRBV15
CASSRAGGNTEAFF	TGTGCCAGCAGCCGGGCCGGAGGGAACACTGAAGCTTTCTTT	NA	TRBJ1-1	NA	TRBV5-4
CASTGTGHYNQPQHF	TGTGCCAGTACCGGGACAGGGCATTACAATCAGCCCCAGCATTTT	NA	TRBJ1-5	TRBD1	TRBV19
CASSELAENNEQFF	TGCGCCAGCAGTGAACTAGCGGAAAACAATGAGCAGTTCTTC	once	TRBJ2-1	TRBD2	TRBV10-2
CASSDFPGTIQDF	TGTGCCAGCAGTGACTTTCCCGGGACAATCCAGGACTTC	once	TRBJ2-4	NA	TRBV6-4
CASSPGDEDTEAFF	TGTGCCAGCAGCCCCGGGGATGAGGACACTGAAGCTTTCTTT	NA	TRBJ1-1	NA	TRBV9
CASSQDYSVTYNEQFF	TGCGCCAGCAGCCAGGACTATAGCGTAACCTACAATGAGCAGTTCTTC	NA	TRBJ2-1	NA	TRBV4-3
CSVEHNIYGYTF	TGCAGCGTTGAACACAACATCTATGGCTACACCTTC	NA	TRBJ1-2	NA	TRBV29-1
CASSPSTVNYNSPLHF	TGTGCCAGCTCACCATCAACAGTGAACTATAATTCACCCCTCCACTTT	NA	TRBJ1-6	NA	TRBV18
CASSPQVGESEQFF	TGTGCCAGCTCACCACAAGTAGGAGAAAGTGAGCAGTTCTTC	NA	TRBJ2-1	NA	TRBV18
CASSRGNSGYTF	TGTGCCAGCAGTAGGGGAAATAGTGGCTACACCTTC	once	TRBJ1-2	NA	TRBV25-1
CASSLGTDLHF	TGTGCCAGCAGCCTCGGGACAGACCTCCACTTT	once	TRBJ1-6	TRBD1	TRBV6-2/TRBV6-3
CASSLSSYEQYF	TGTGCCAGCAGTTTATCCAGCTACGAGCAGTACTTC	NA	TRBJ2-7	NA	TRBV28
CASRTGGNYGYTF	TGTGCCAGCAGAACAGGGGGCAACTATGGCTACACCTTC	NA	TRBJ1-2	TRBD1	TRBV27